This passage covers 25 T cell receptor beta chains from one sample sequenced in a study of a mutant IDH1 vaccine in newly diagnosed glioma. The time point here: week 5, during vaccination. Every single dose of the vaccine, 300 ug of mutant IDH1 20-mer peptide, came with topical imiquimod. Assay: immunoSEQ multiplex PCR; the TCRdb copy retains only in-frame clones and omits some. Of tens of thousands of clones listed, just under 90% are singletons. These receptors lack a known antigen. Sequences were derived from PBMCs, sampled from a glioma patient whose treatment included an IDH1 peptide vaccine. These receptors originate from a woman between 35 and 50 years old with glioma.

The chain carries TRBV30 and TRBJ2-1, with TRBD2 identical over 12 bases. Germline lookup yields CDR1 GTSNPN and CDR2 SVGIG (reference sequence). This CDR3 has 15 residues. V shed 5 bases and J 4 bases; nucleotides not matched to a gene: 6. CDR3 sequence: CAWQGLAGIYNEQFF. In DNA, the CDR3 is TGTGCCTGGCAGGGACTAGCGGGTATTTACAATGAGCAGTTCTTC.

This clone was detected once. V and J are TRBV6-5 and TRBJ1-1; weak D call: TRBD1 (6 bases). This CDR3 contains 12 residues. Trimming removed 6 bases at V and 8 bases at J, with 13 bases between. Germline CDR1 and CDR2: MNHEY and SVGAGI. This chain's CDR3 is CASRGGAPEAFF. The CDR3 DNA sequence: TGTGCCAGCAGGGGGGGCGCCCCCGAAGCTTTCTTT.

This rearrangement joins TRBV6-5 to TRBJ2-3, with D perhaps being TRBD1 or TRBD2 (5 bases each). V shed 8 bases and J shed 5 bases, with 14 bases lying between them. Germline lookup yields CDR1 MNHEY and CDR2 SVGAGI. The CDR3 totals 13 residues. The CDR3 DNA sequence: TGTGCCAGCCGAAACAGAGGGGTAGATACGCAGTATTTT. Its translation is CASRNRGVDTQYF.

V usage is TRBV6-5 and J usage is TRBJ1-6; D perhaps matches TRBD1 (5 bases). This CDR3 has 15 residues. Germline lookup yields CDR1 MNHEY and CDR2 SVGAGI. V gave up 0 bases and J gave up 9 bases, with 12 bases separating them. The CDR3 spells CASSYSSQGTSPLHF. CDR3 in DNA: TGTGCCAGCAGTTACTCGAGCCAGGGTACTTCACCCCTCCACTTT.

In its sample, this clone was seen once. The V and J genes are TRBV10-3 and TRBJ2-2, with D possibly TRBD2 on 6 matching bases. The germline gives CDR1 ENHRY, CDR2 SYGVKD. CDR3 length equals 15 residues. Trimming removed 2 bases at V and 3 bases at J, with 10 bases between. The CDR3 loop reads CAISETSSYTGELFF. CDR3 nucleotides: TGTGCCATCAGTGAGACTAGCTCTTACACCGGGGAGCTGTTTTTT.

The chain couples TRBV2 to TRBJ2-2; 7 bases line up with TRBD1. With V trimmed by 10 bases and J by 4 bases, 9 bases remained unmatched. CDR1 and CDR2 (germline): SNHLY, FYNNEI. CDR3 length: 14 amino acids. The CDR3 coding sequence is TGTGCCATCAGAGGGGGACAGTTCACCGGGGAGCTGTTTTTT. This translates into CAIRGGQFTGELFF. The variable domain in full, completed from reference TRBV2 and TRBJ2-2, reads EPEVTQTPSHQVTQMGQEVILRCVPISNHLYFYWYRQILGQKVEFLVSFYNNEISEKSEIFDDQFSVERPDGSNFTLKIRSTKLEDSAMYFCAIRGGQFTGELFFGEGSRLTVL.

Notes on this clone: One end of the junction varies from germline; a read error may be responsible. The CDR3 region is CASSLVPSGNTIYF. The DNA of the CDR3 is TGTGCCAGCAGTTTAGTACCCTCCGGAAACACCATATATTTT. This chain connects TRBV7-8 to TRBJ1-3; D is uncertain. Looked up from germline, CDR1 is SGHVS and CDR2 is FQNEAQ. The CDR3 spans 14 residues. Together with reference TRBV7-8 and TRBJ1-3, the CDR3 gives the full variable domain: GAGVSQSPRYKVAKRGQDVALRCDPISGHVSLFWYQQALGQGPEFLTYFQNEAQLDKSGLPSDRFFAERPEGSVSTLKIQRTQQEDSAVYLCASSLVPSGNTIYFGEGSWLTVV.

The J gene is TRBJ1-1, the V gene TRBV20-1; D might be TRBD1 (5 bases). This CDR3 is built from 11 residues. Trimming left V 1 base short and J 7 bases short, with 7 bases between. Germline CDR1 DFQATT, CDR2 SNEGSKA (reference sequence). In DNA form, the CDR3 reads TGCAGTGCTAGAGCAGGGATTGAAGCTTTCTTT. It is translated as CSARAGIEAFF.

The chain couples TRBV6-5 to TRBJ2-2; 7 bases are a match to TRBD1. The germline V gene has CDR1 MNHEY and CDR2 SVGAGI. CDR3 size: 15 residues. With V trimmed by 6 bases and J by 4 bases, 8 bases remained unmatched. CDR3 in amino acids: CASSLRGRGTGELFF. The CDR3, as DNA: TGTGCCAGCAGCCTAAGGGGGCGCGGCACCGGGGAGCTGTTTTTT.

The chain couples TRBV20-1 to TRBJ1-1; D remains ambiguous. CDR3 size: 11 residues. The V end was cut by 6 bases, the J end by 3 bases, with 8 bases between. CDR1 is DFQATT and CDR2 is SNEGSKA in the germline V gene (reference sequence). The CDR3 is CSAREDTEAFF. The CDR3 DNA is TGCAGTGCCCGGGAAGACACTGAAGCTTTCTTT.

As DNA, the CDR3 is TGTGCCAGCAGTCGGACAGGGGAGGGCAATCAGCCCCAGCATTTT. Its protein product is CASSRTGEGNQPQHF. The chain joins TRBV6-5 to TRBJ1-5; 9 nucleotides align to TRBD1. Trimming removed 5 bases from V and 2 bases from J; junction bases left unmatched: 4. CDR3 length equals 15 residues. The germline gives CDR1 MNHEY, CDR2 SVGAGI.

The chain is built from TRBV29-1 and TRBJ2-7; either TRBD1 or TRBD2 may supply D (5 bases each). CDR1 and CDR2 (germline): SQVTM, ANQGSEA. Trimming stripped 4 bases from V and 0 bases from J, with 13 bases between. The CDR3 loop spans 14 amino acids. CDR3 region: CSVGIGATSYEQYF. Written as DNA, the CDR3 is TGCAGCGTTGGGATCGGGGCTACCTCCTACGAGCAGTACTTC.

The chain couples TRBV7-2 to TRBJ1-2; the D gene is possibly TRBD1 (6 bases). Germline V gene sequence: CDR1 SGHTA, CDR2 FQGNSA. Trimming removed 4 bases from V and 8 bases from J, with 17 bases in between. The CDR3 is 14 amino acids. The CDR3 nucleotides read TGTGCCAGCAGCTCCCCCGGGGGCTTCTGGGGCTACACCTTC. This encodes CASSSPGGFWGYTF. The full variable domain, completed using reference TRBV7-2 and TRBJ1-2, is GAGVSQSPSNKVTEKGKDVELRCDPISGHTALYWYRQSLGQGLEFLIYFQGNSAPDKSGLPSDRFSAERTGGSVSTLTIQRTQQEDSAVYLCASSSPGGFWGYTFGSGTRLTVV.

This clone has only one observation. V and J are TRBV5-1 and TRBJ2-7, with D unresolved. Germline-derived CDR1 and CDR2 are SGHRS and YFSETQ. Trimming removed 0 bases at V and 0 bases at J, with 16 bases between. The CDR3 contains 17 residues. In nucleotides, the CDR3 is TGCGCCAGCAGCTTGGTGTCTCCGAAGGATAGCTCCTACGAGCAGTACTTC. Residues: CASSLVSPKDSSYEQYF.

This rearrangement joins TRBV2 to TRBJ2-3; 8 positions match TRBD1. Per the germline V gene, CDR1 is SNHLY and CDR2 is FYNNEI. The trim removed 5 bases at V and 3 bases at J, leaving 7 bases unmatched. This CDR3 comprises 15 residues. CDR3 sequence: CASSSDRGGTDTQYF. The CDR3 region has the DNA TGTGCCAGCAGTTCCGACAGGGGAGGTACAGATACGCAGTATTTT. The whole variable domain, remainder taken from reference TRBV2 and TRBJ2-3, is EPEVTQTPSHQVTQMGQEVILRCVPISNHLYFYWYRQILGQKVEFLVSFYNNEISEKSEIFDDQFSVERPDGSNFTLKIRSTKLEDSAMYFCASSSDRGGTDTQYFGPGTRLTVL.

This chain connects TRBV7-2 to TRBJ2-7; D unresolved. Trimming left V 1 base short and J 2 bases short, with 9 bases between. Germline CDR1 SGHTA, CDR2 FQGNSA. The CDR3 is 14 amino acids. This chain's CDR3 is CASSLGHSTYEQYF. For the CDR3, the DNA is TGTGCCAGCAGCTTAGGTCACAGTACCTACGAGCAGTACTTC.

Remarks on this clone: The same CDR3 is also encoded by other DNA sequences in this sample. The chain combines TRBV18 with TRBJ2-7; D is unclear. The germline V gene has CDR1 KGHSH and CDR2 LQKENI. V lost 6 bases to trimming and J lost 0 bases, with 6 bases between them. CDR3 length: 12 amino acids. CDR3 protein: CASSPSSYEQYF. CDR3 nucleotides: TGTGCCAGCTCCCCGAGCTCCTACGAGCAGTACTTC.

V usage is TRBV4-1 and J usage is TRBJ1-5; D unresolved. The ends were cut back, 2 bases at V and 4 bases at J, with 6 bases in the middle. Germline assignment: CDR1 MGHRA and CDR2 YSYEKL. The CDR3 totals 13 residues. The CDR3 sequence: CASSQTGNQPQHF. The CDR3 DNA reads as TGCGCCAGCAGCCAAACCGGGAATCAGCCCCAGCATTTT.

The CDR3 DNA reads as TGCGCCAGCAGCTTGGGGTCGGCTGGCTACGAGCAGTACTTC. Translating it yields CASSLGSAGYEQYF. This chain uses TRBV5-1 with TRBJ2-7; no clear D. The CDR3 loop spans 14 amino acids. V lost 0 bases and J 3 bases, leaving 10 bases between the germline ends. Per germline, CDR1 SGHRS and CDR2 YFSETQ.

V usage is TRBV10-1 and J usage is TRBJ2-5; perhaps D is TRBD1 or TRBD2 (5 bases each). Between the trimmed V and J ends, which lost 1 base and 1 base, there was a span of 7 bases. The V gene's germline CDR1 is WNHNN and CDR2 SYGVQD (reference sequence). This CDR3 spans 14 amino acids. CDR3 sequence (DNA): TGCGCCAGCAGTGAGTTCGGGGCCCAAGAGACCCAGTACTTC. It is translated as CASSEFGAQETQYF.

This sequence joins TRBV25-1 and TRBJ2-3; 7 nucleotides agree with TRBD1. From germline, CDR1 is MGHDK and CDR2 SYGVNS. CDR3 length: 16 residues. V lost 6 bases to trimming and J lost 0 bases; unmatched junction nucleotides: 9. Here the CDR3 DNA reads TGTGCCAGCAGCCCCGCCAGACAGGGTAGCACAGATACGCAGTATTTT. This translates into CASSPARQGSTDTQYF.

This chain uses TRBV27 with TRBJ1-5; no reliable D call. V was pared by 5 bases and J by 1 base, with 9 bases between. Germline CDR1 MNHEY, CDR2 SMNVEV (reference sequence). The CDR3 contains 14 residues. In DNA, the CDR3 is TGTGCCAGCAGTCTCTATTTCAGCAATCAGCCCCAGCATTTT. Protein sequence: CASSLYFSNQPQHF.

The chain uses TRBV14 and TRBJ1-1; D call uncertain. The CDR3 spans 16 residues. V lost 0 bases, J lost 1 base, and 12 bases lay in between. Germline CDR1 is SGHDN and CDR2 is FVKESK. The CDR3 sequence is CASSQETGLRNTEAFF. As DNA, the CDR3 is TGTGCCAGCAGCCAAGAAACTGGACTGAGGAACACTGAAGCTTTCTTT. Full variable domain (missing parts from reference TRBV14 and TRBJ1-1): EAGVTQFPSHSVIEKGQTVTLRCDPISGHDNLYWYRRVMGKEIKFLLHFVKESKQDESGMPNNRFLAERTGGTYSTLKVQPAELEDSGVYFCASSQETGLRNTEAFFGQGTRLTVV.

V is TRBV2 and J is TRBJ2-1, with 9 bases lining up with TRBD2. The V gene's germline CDR1 is SNHLY and CDR2 FYNNEI. V lost 4 bases to trimming and J lost 8 bases; unmatched junction nucleotides: 6. The CDR3 is 14 residues long. CDR3 in amino acids: CASSVAGEVDEQFF. CDR3 DNA: TGTGCCAGCAGTGTAGCGGGAGAGGTTGATGAGCAGTTCTTC.

This clone was found once. V and J are TRBV19 and TRBJ2-2, with 7 bases fitting TRBD2. The CDR3 runs 15 residues. Germline values: CDR1 LNHDA, CDR2 SQIVND (reference sequence). Trimming at V came to 3 bases and at J to 1 base, leaving 2 bases not matched to a gene. CDR3 DNA: TGTGCCAGTAGTATGGGGGGGAAGAACACCGGGGAGCTGTTTTTT. This sequence encodes CASSMGGKNTGELFF.